This TCR beta chain was identified in a study of blood T cells in healthy people across ages (dated by TCRdb to about 2015). Regarding the research as a whole: In model experiments, roughly one uniquely barcoded TCR beta cDNA molecule per two T cells was captured by template switching. To track age-related changes in TCR beta repertoire diversity, the study relied on deep sequencing normalized with unique cDNA molecular identifiers. For two donors (one aged 18 to 29 and one aged 80 or older), the study analyzed two additional independent replicas of 1 million unique cDNA reads from the same blood draw. The donors were divided into four age groups: young (average around 17 years), middle-aged (around 37), aged (about 61) and long-lived (about 80). To avoid experimental bias, donors of different ages were distributed randomly across sequencing lanes. The study at large found these results: The CMV infection status of donors was not known, potentially confounding age-related changes in expanded clonotypes. Because profiling used bulk unsorted PBMCs, naive and antigen-experienced compartments could not be compared conclusively. As age increased, observed TCR beta diversity per million T cells dropped in a roughly linear way, and a significant reduction was already evident by age 40. Compared with the aged group, the long-lived group had more naive CD4+ T cells, fewer expanded clones and increased TCR diversity, a pattern suggesting age selection. Observed TCR beta diversity correlated strongly with the percentage of naive T cells measured by flow cytometry. Estimates of total diversity based on one million sequenced T cells were considered lower bounds and underestimates.

This clonotype has only a few counts. The antigen this receptor binds is unknown. Base qualities are not provided; no much larger clone lies one nucleotide away. Library prep was done by 5' RACE. Sequencing was performed on an Illumina HiSeq 2500. A second PCR of about 6 to 12 cycles was run with a J-beta primer mix and a sample-barcoded 5' primer. A unique molecular identifier was introduced onto each TCR beta cDNA molecule by a template-switch 5' adaptor carrying 12 random nucleotides. Each sample yielded at least 2.5 million CDR3-containing paired-end reads. First-strand cDNA was synthesized from all RNA with the Mint cDNA synthesis kit, primed by a TRBC-specific oligonucleotide. Following uracil-DNA glycosylase treatment, a first 18-cycle PCR with universal primers M1SS and BC2_uni_R was performed on all cDNA. As for the authors' bioinformatics: Normalization of each sample was performed by random selection of 1 million high-quality reads, each carrying a distinct molecular identifier. Instead of being binned into consensus sequences, reads that shared molecular identifiers were thrown out. CDR3 identification, clonotype clustering and error correction used MiTCR with a Q25 quality threshold and the strictest error-elimination algorithm. A nonparametric unseen species model with Euler transformation was used to estimate lower-bound total TCR beta diversity. The public reads were reanalyzed by TCRdb: fastp trimming at Q25, MiXCR alignment, in-frame beta chains only. Each record represents a unique CDR3 protein, reported with the most common genes and DNA among its rows. These V and J calls originate from TCRdb's pipeline instead of the authors' own analysis. The sample contains about 1.1 million distinct CDR3 sequences, about two fifths of them found a single time. In total, the top ten clones hold around 14% of the sample.

Donors were under 40 systemically healthy Caucasian individuals from Russia aged roughly 6 to 90 years. Around 10 milliliters of peripheral blood were drawn from each donor into EDTA-treated Vacutainer tubes. Ficoll-Paque density-gradient centrifugation was used to isolate PBMCs, with at least 6.5 million per sample. Trizol reagent was used to extract total RNA from the PBMCs, yielding at least 5 micrograms per sample. The percentages of naive CD45RAhigh/CD27high T cells were determined by flow cytometry on a PBMC aliquot from every donor. Including cysteine and phenylalanine, the CDR3 has 15 amino acids. Only the CDR3 DNA is retained, 45 bases long and in frame from the first base. V and J are truncated by 0 bases and 5 bases respectively, leaving an intervening sequence of 13 bases. The germline V gene specifies LGHNA as CDR1 and YNFKEQ as CDR2.

Specimen: blood. The source of this sequence is a man between 18 and 29 years old in good health. The chain is encoded by TRBV4-2 joined to TRBJ1-2, with TRBD1 as a weak D call on 5 bases. This receptor has the CDR3 CASSQEEIGGYGYTF. In nucleotide form, the sequence is TGTGCCAGCAGCCAAGAAGAAATCGGGGGGTATGGCTACACCTTC.